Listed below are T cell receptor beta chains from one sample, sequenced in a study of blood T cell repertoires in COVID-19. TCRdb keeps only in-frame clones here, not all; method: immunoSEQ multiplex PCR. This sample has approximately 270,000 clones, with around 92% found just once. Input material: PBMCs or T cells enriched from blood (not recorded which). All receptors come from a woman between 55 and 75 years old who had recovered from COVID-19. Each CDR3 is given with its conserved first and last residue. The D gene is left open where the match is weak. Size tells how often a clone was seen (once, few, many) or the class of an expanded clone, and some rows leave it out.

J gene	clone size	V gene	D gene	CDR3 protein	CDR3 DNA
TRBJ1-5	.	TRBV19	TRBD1	CASSDRGVQPQHF	TGTGCCAGTAGTGACAGGGGTGTTCAGCCCCAGCATTTT
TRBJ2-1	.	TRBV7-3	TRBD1	CASSYSGQGYNEQFF	TGTGCCAGCAGCTATTCGGGACAGGGCTACAATGAGCAGTTCTTC
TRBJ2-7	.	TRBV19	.	CASTSRGRAYEQYF	TGTGCCAGTACTTCCAGGGGCCGTGCCTACGAGCAGTACTTC
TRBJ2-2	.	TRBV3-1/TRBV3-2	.	CASSQDRGRTGELFF	TGTGCCAGCAGCCAAGACAGGGGACGAACCGGGGAGCTGTTTTTT
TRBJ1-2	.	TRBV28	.	CASSLTGANYGYTF	TGTGCCAGCAGCCTCACAGGAGCTAACTATGGCTACACCTTC
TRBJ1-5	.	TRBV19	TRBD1	CASSFTGGWRQPQHF	TGTGCCAGTAGTTTTACAGGGGGCTGGCGTCAGCCCCAGCATTTT
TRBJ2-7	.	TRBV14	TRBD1	CASSPTHGTGVEQYF	TGTGCCAGCAGCCCGACGCACGGGACAGGGGTCGAGCAGTACTTC
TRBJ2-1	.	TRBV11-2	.	CASSLTSQGWTNEQFF	TGTGCCAGCAGCTTAACTTCCCAGGGATGGACCAATGAGCAGTTCTTC
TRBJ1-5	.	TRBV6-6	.	CASTGHDGGNQPQHF	TGTGCCAGCACTGGACACGATGGGGGCAATCAGCCCCAGCATTTT
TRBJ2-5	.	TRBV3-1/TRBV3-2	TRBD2	CASSLKGLAGKETQYF	TGTGCCAGCAGCCTAAAGGGACTAGCGGGGAAAGAGACCCAGTACTTC
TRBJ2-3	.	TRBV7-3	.	CASSPAAGAGIDTQYF	TGTGCCAGCAGCCCCGCCGCGGGGGCTGGAATAGATACGCAGTATTTT
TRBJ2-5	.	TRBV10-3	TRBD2	CAISESSSGGASLYF	TGTGCCATCAGTGAGTCGAGTAGCGGGGGGGCCTCCCTGTACTTC
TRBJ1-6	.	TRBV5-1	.	CASSLETANSPLHF	TGCGCCAGCAGCTTGGAGACTGCCAATTCACCCCTCCACTTT
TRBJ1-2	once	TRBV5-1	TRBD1	CASNKGGQANYGYTF	TGCGCCAGCAACAAAGGTGGACAGGCTAACTATGGCTACACCTTC
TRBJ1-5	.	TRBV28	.	CASEGDNQPQHF	TGTGCCAGCGAAGGAGACAATCAGCCCCAGCATTTT
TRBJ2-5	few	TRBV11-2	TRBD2	CASSLRLAGETQYF	TGTGCCAGCAGCTTACGGCTAGCGGGAGAGACCCAGTACTTC
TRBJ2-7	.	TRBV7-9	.	CASSLERKQQYF	TGTGCCAGCAGCTTAGAGAGAAAGCAGCAGTACTTC
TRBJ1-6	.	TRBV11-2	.	CASSFQVNSPLHF	TGTGCCAGCAGCTTTCAGGTTAATTCACCCCTCCACTTT
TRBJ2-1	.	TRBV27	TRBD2	CASSRGTSGPLNEQFF	TGTGCCAGCAGTCGTGGGACTAGCGGCCCATTGAATGAGCAGTTCTTC
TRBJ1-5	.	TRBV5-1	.	CASSQDGQGMSPQHF	TGCGCCAGCAGCCAAGATGGCCAGGGCATGTCGCCCCAGCATTTT
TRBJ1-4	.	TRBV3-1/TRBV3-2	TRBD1	CASSQPTGPREKLFF	TGTGCCAGCAGCCAACCGACAGGGCCACGGGAAAAACTGTTTTTT
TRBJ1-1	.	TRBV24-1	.	CATSEGGWRTEAFF	TGTGCCACCAGTGAGGGTGGTTGGAGGACTGAAGCTTTCTTT
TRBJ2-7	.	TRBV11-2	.	CASSLEPRVEEQYF	TGTGCCAGCAGCTTAGAACCCAGGGTGGAAGAGCAGTACTTC
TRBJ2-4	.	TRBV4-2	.	CASSQDLGGIQYF	TGTGCCAGCAGCCAAGATCTAGGAGGCATTCAGTACTTC
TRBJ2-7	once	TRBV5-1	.	CASSPQGLSHEQYF	TGCGCCAGCAGCCCTCAGGGGTTGAGTCACGAGCAGTACTTC
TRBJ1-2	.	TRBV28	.	CASSLPGSGYTF	TGTGCCAGCAGTTTGCCGGGGTCTGGCTACACCTTC
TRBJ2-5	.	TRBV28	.	CASSFTSSETQYF	TGTGCCAGCAGTTTCACTAGTTCAGAGACCCAGTACTTC
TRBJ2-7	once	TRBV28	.	CASSSRRTPYEQYF	TGTGCCAGCAGTTCCAGGAGGACTCCCTACGAGCAGTACTTC
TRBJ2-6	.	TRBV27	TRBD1	CASSPRGSGANVLTF	TGTGCCAGCAGTCCCAGGGGGTCGGGGGCCAACGTCCTGACTTTC
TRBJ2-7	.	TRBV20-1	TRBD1	CSASEDRVSYEQYF	TGCAGTGCTAGTGAGGACAGGGTCTCCTACGAGCAGTACTTC
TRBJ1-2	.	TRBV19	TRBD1	CASITTGTGFHGYTF	TGTGCCAGCATAACGACCGGGACAGGGTTCCATGGCTACACCTTC
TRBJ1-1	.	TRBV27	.	CASSPRGTEAFF	TGTGCCAGCAGCCCCCGGGGCACTGAAGCTTTCTTT
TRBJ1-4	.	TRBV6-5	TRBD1	CASSYFRDRGEKLFF	TGTGCCAGCAGTTACTTCCGGGACAGGGGGGAAAAACTGTTTTTT
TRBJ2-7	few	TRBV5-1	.	CASSWIPPRQGGSYEQYF	TGCGCCAGCAGCTGGATACCTCCCCGACAGGGAGGTTCCTACGAGCAGTACTTC
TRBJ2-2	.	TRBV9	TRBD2	CASSGMGLADGELFF	TGTGCCAGCAGCGGTATGGGACTAGCGGACGGGGAGCTGTTTTTT
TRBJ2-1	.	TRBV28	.	CATQRLRYNEQFF	TGTGCCACCCAACGGCTGCGGTACAATGAGCAGTTCTTC
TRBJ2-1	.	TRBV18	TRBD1	CASSPLTLGGDEQFF	TGTGCCAGCTCACCGCTGACCCTAGGGGGCGATGAGCAGTTCTTC
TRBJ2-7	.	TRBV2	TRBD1	CASSVDREEQYF	TGTGCCAGCAGTGTGGACAGGGAAGAGCAGTACTTC
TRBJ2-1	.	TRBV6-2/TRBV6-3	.	CASSYPGSADEQFF	TGTGCCAGCAGTTACCCCGGGTCAGCGGATGAGCAGTTCTTC
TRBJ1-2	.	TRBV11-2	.	CASSYGGGGYTF	TGTGCCAGCAGTTACGGTGGCGGTGGCTACACCTTC
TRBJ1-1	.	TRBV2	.	CASSEATDMNTEAFF	TGTGCCAGCAGTGAAGCAACAGACATGAACACTGAAGCTTTCTTT
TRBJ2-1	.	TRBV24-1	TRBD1	CATSDRGQAYNEQFF	TGTGCCACCAGTGACAGGGGGCAAGCTTACAATGAGCAGTTCTTC
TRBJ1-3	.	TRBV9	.	CASSNQPLTGSGNTIYF	TGTGCCAGCAGCAATCAACCCCTTACAGGGTCTGGAAACACCATATATTTT
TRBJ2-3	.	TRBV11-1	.	CASSQGVTSTDTQYF	TGTGCCAGCAGCCAAGGAGTTACTAGCACAGATACGCAGTATTTT
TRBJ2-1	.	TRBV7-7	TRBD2	CASSPRAGGLNEQFF	TGTGCTAGCAGCCCCCGAGCGGGGGGACTCAATGAGCAGTTCTTC